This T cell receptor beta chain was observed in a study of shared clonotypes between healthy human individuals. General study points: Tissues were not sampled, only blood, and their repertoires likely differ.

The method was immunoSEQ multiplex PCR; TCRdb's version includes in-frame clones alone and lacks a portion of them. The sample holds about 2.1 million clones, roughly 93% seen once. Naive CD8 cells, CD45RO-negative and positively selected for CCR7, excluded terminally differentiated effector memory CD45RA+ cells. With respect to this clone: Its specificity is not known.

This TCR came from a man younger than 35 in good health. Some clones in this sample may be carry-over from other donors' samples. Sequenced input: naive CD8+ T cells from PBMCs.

Here the CDR3 DNA reads TGTGCCAGCAGCTTGGTACGGAGCCCCTACGAGCAGTACTTC. Amino acid sequence: CASSLVRSPYEQYF. The chain links TRBV11-2 to TRBJ2-7; D ambiguous. V was trimmed by 3 bases and J by 2 bases, leaving 11 bases between them. Germline CDR1 and CDR2: SGHAT and FQNNGV. The CDR3 is 14 amino acids.